The 26 T cell receptor beta chains below all came from one sample that was sequenced in a study of Ad26.COV2.S vaccination and SARS-CoV-2 variants. Treatment reported: some 20 received Ad26.COV2.S at low or high dose, single or two shots; about 5 received placebo; per-sample allocation not given. Collection of samples fell on day 63 after the first vaccine or placebo injection. The table came from immunoSEQ multiplex PCR; TCRdb's copy has only in-frame clones and leaves some out. Among some 520,000 clones listed, roughly nine tenths were seen once. Sequenced material: peripheral blood, taken in a trial of Ad26.COV2.S vaccine versus placebo. These receptors originate from a person aged 18-60 years who received the Ad26.COV2.S COVID-19 vaccine or a placebo.

The chain combines TRBV7-9 with TRBJ1-4, with 9 bases fitting TRBD1. Looked up from germline, CDR1 is SEHNR and CDR2 is FQNEAQ (reference sequence). The J segment lost 5 bases and the V segment lost 3 bases, leaving 1 base of the junction unmatched. CDR3 size: 14 residues. The CDR3 loop reads CASSFDRGNEKLFF. For the CDR3, the DNA is TGTGCCAGCAGCTTTGACAGGGGGAATGAAAAACTGTTTTTT.

V is TRBV28 and J is TRBJ1-6; 8 positions agree with TRBD1. The J segment lost 7 bases and the V segment lost 2 bases, leaving 4 bases of the junction unmatched. Germline V gene sequence: CDR1 MDHEN, CDR2 SYDVKM. The CDR3 spans 15 residues. For the CDR3, the DNA is TGTGCCAGCAGTTTAGTACAGGGGGAAAATTCACCCCTCCACTTT. Translating gives CASSLVQGENSPLHF.

The chain uses TRBV24-1 and TRBJ2-2; 7 bases are a match to TRBD1. There are 14 residues in the CDR3. The germline CDR1 and CDR2 sequences are KGHDR and SFDVKD. J lost 4 bases, V lost 5 bases, and 3 bases had no gene match. CDR3 in amino acids: CATSGNRGTGELFF. The CDR3 bases are TGTGCCACCAGTGGAAACAGGGGCACCGGGGAGCTGTTTTTT.

This sequence joins TRBV5-1 and TRBJ2-7; TRBD2 matches at 16 bases. This CDR3 contains 18 residues. V shed 0 bases, J shed 3 bases, and the junction held 6 bases outside the gene matches. The germline V gene encodes CDR1 SGHRS and CDR2 YFSETQ. The chain's CDR3 is CASSLVGTSGRANYEQYF. The CDR3 coding sequence is TGCGCCAGCAGCTTGGTAGGGACTAGCGGGAGGGCGAACTACGAGCAGTACTTC. Full variable domain (remainder filled in from reference TRBV5-1 and TRBJ2-7): KAGVTQTPRYLIKTRGQQVTLSCSPISGHRSVSWYQQTPGQGLQFLFEYFSETQRNKGNFPGRFSGRQFSNSRSEMNVSTLELGDSALYLCASSLVGTSGRANYEQYFGPGTRLTVT.

The J gene is TRBJ2-3, the V gene TRBV7-2, with 10 bases aligning to TRBD1. Germline V gene sequence: CDR1 SGHTA, CDR2 FQGNSA. The V and J ends lost 2 bases and 4 bases, in that order; junction bases with no gene match: 3. The CDR3 is made up of 15 amino acids. The CDR3 region has the DNA TGTGCCAGCAGCTTACAAGGACAGGGGGCAGATACGCAGTATTTT. Protein sequence: CASSLQGQGADTQYF.

The chain combines TRBV30 with TRBJ1-4; D is possibly TRBD1 (5 bases). Looked up from germline, CDR1 is GTSNPN and CDR2 is SVGIG (reference sequence). Trimming shortened V by 1 base and J by 7 bases, and 13 bases separated the two germline ends. The CDR3 contains 14 residues. The CDR3 protein is CAWSEGGVGEKLFF. CDR3 nucleotide sequence: TGTGCCTGGAGTGAGGGAGGGGTCGGTGAAAAACTGTTTTTT.

The V and J genes are TRBV18 and TRBJ2-7, with D possibly TRBD2 on 5 matching bases. Germline V gene sequence: CDR1 KGHSH, CDR2 LQKENI. The V and J ends lost 3 bases and 3 bases respectively, with 12 bases between them. There are 14 residues in the CDR3. CDR3 sequence reads: CASSPLEGSYEQYF. CDR3 nucleotides: TGTGCCAGCTCACCCCTCGAAGGGAGCTACGAGCAGTACTTC.

This CDR3 reads CASSQGLRTNEQFF. DNA for the CDR3: TGCGCCAGCAGCCAAGGACTGCGAACGAATGAGCAGTTCTTC. V gene TRBV4-3 combines with J gene TRBJ2-1; D remains ambiguous. The germline V gene encodes CDR1 LGHNA and CDR2 YSLEER. The CDR3 covers 14 residues. Trimming took 1 base from V and 7 from J, leaving 11 bases between them.

The chain carries TRBV12-3 or TRBV12-4 and TRBJ1-2; unclear D gene. CDR3 size: 11 residues. V gave up 8 bases and J gave up 4 bases, with 8 bases separating them. The CDR3 DNA follows: TGTGCCAGCGGGCAGGTCTATGGCTACACCTTC. This codes for CASGQVYGYTF.

V is TRBV30 and J is TRBJ2-5; weak D call: TRBD1 (5 bases). The germline V gene has CDR1 GTSNPN and CDR2 SVGIG (reference sequence). V was trimmed by 4 bases and J by 2 bases, leaving 23 bases between them. The CDR3 has 17 amino acids. In DNA, the CDR3 is TGTGCCTGGAATGGACCAGGTGGGGAACAGGAACAAGAGACCCAGTACTTC. This translates into CAWNGPGGEQEQETQYF.

The V and J genes are TRBV11-2 and TRBJ2-1; TRBD2 agrees at 10 bases. V was clipped by 9 bases and J by 5 bases; unmatched bases: 4. Per the germline V gene, CDR1 is SGHAT and CDR2 is FQNNGV. The CDR3 extends over 13 amino acids. CDR3 loop: CASRTSGDNEQFF. The CDR3 DNA is TGTGCCAGTAGGACTAGCGGTGACAATGAGCAGTTCTTC.

This clone was detected once. The rearrangement uses TRBV6-2 or TRBV6-3 and TRBJ1-3; D is uncertain. V was cut by 5 bases and J by 2 bases, with 16 bases left in between. This CDR3 is 16 amino acids long. Germline V gene lookup returns CDR1 MNHEY and CDR2 SVGEGT. The CDR3 nucleotides are TGTGCCAGCAGTCAACTCTCCACAGCGACTGGAAACACCATATATTTT. It yields the protein CASSQLSTATGNTIYF.

This chain's CDR3 is CASSRDIEVGGYTF. Written as DNA, the CDR3 is TGTGCCAGCTCACGAGACATCGAGGTCGGAGGCTACACCTTC. The gene calls are TRBV18 and TRBJ1-2; no firm D call. The V end lost 4 bases, the J end lost 8 bases, and 17 bases lay between the germline ends. Germline-derived CDR1 and CDR2 are KGHSH and LQKENI. This CDR3 spans 14 amino acids.

V is TRBV6-5 and J is TRBJ1-1; possibly TRBD1 for D (6 bases). This CDR3 comprises 15 residues. V was clipped by 0 bases and J by 3 bases, with 11 bases between them. The germline gives CDR1 MNHEY, CDR2 SVGAGI. In nucleotides, the CDR3 is TGTGCCAGCAGTTACTCAGGGGGGTTGGACACTGAAGCTTTCTTT. Protein product: CASSYSGGLDTEAFF.

The gene calls are TRBV7-2 and TRBJ2-2; D gene uncertain. CDR1 is SGHTA, CDR2 FQGNSA, per germline. V gave up 2 bases and J gave up 6 bases, with 13 bases separating them. The CDR3 is 15 amino acids. In DNA form, the CDR3 reads TGTGCCAGCAGCTTACGGACCCCGCTTCCCGGGGAGCTGTTTTTT. Translation gives CASSLRTPLPGELFF.

V usage is TRBV6-5 and J usage is TRBJ1-2; possibly TRBD1 for D (5 bases). The CDR3 sequence is 16 residues long. V lost 0 bases and J lost 13, with 24 bases in between. CDR1 and CDR2 (germline): MNHEY, SVGAGI. The CDR3 protein is CASSYSGTGTPGRCTF. In nucleotides, the CDR3 is TGTGCCAGCAGTTACTCGGGTACCGGGACGCCCGGTAGATGCACCTTC.

As concerns this clone: Other nucleotide sequences from this sample produce the same CDR3. V is TRBV9 and J is TRBJ2-7; TRBD1 matches at 7 bases. From germline, CDR1 is SGDLS and CDR2 YYNGEE. This CDR3 region has 14 residues. V shed 0 bases and J 1 base; nucleotides not matched to a gene: 1. CDR3 bases: TGTGCCAGCAGCGTAGCGGGACAGTCCTACGAGCAGTACTTC. It codes for CASSVAGQSYEQYF. Full variable domain (outside the CDR3, taken from reference TRBV9 and TRBJ2-7): DSGVTQTPKHLITATGQRVTLRCSPRSGDLSVYWYQQSLDQGLQFLIQYYNGEERAKGNILERFSAQQFPDLHSELNLSSLELGDSALYFCASSVAGQSYEQYFGPGTRLTVT.

The chain employs TRBV5-3 and TRBJ2-4; D may be TRBD2 (6 bases). TRBV5-3 is classed as an ORF, of uncertain function. V was cut by 4 bases and J by 9 bases, with 17 bases left in between. This CDR3 is 14 amino acids long. CDR3 in DNA: TGTGCCAGAAGCACGGGACTTCGGGGGTGCATTCAGTACTTC. As protein: CARSTGLRGCIQYF.

V is TRBV30 and J is TRBJ2-3; D gene uncertain. Trimming took 4 bases from V and 1 from J, leaving 9 bases between them. Per the germline V gene, CDR1 is GTSNPN and CDR2 is SVGIG (reference sequence). The CDR3 length is 13 residues. CDR3 amino acids: CAWTPLGTDTQYF. Written as DNA, the CDR3 is TGTGCCTGGACCCCCCTGGGCACAGATACGCAGTATTTT.

The V call is TRBV5-1, the J call TRBJ2-2, with 7 bases aligning to TRBD2. The CDR3 consists of 16 residues. The J segment lost 6 bases and the V segment lost 0 bases, leaving 8 bases of the junction unmatched. CDR1 and CDR2 (germline): SGHRS, YFSETQ. The CDR3 region is CASSLVGLAEAGELFF. CDR3 sequence (DNA): TGCGCCAGCAGCTTGGTAGGTCTAGCGGAGGCCGGGGAGCTGTTTTTT. Looking up the rest from reference TRBV5-1 and TRBJ2-2 gives the full variable domain: KAGVTQTPRYLIKTRGQQVTLSCSPISGHRSVSWYQQTPGQGLQFLFEYFSETQRNKGNFPGRFSGRQFSNSRSEMNVSTLELGDSALYLCASSLVGLAEAGELFFGEGSRLTVL.

With regard to this clone: This sample also contains other DNA sequences that code for the same CDR3. J is TRBJ2-1 and V is TRBV30; unclear D gene. The CDR3 is made up of 13 amino acids. Germline CDR1 reads GTSNPN; CDR2 reads SVGIG (reference sequence). Trimming left V 0 bases short and J 5 bases short, with 8 bases between. The CDR3 spells CAWSVRRDNEQFF. The CDR3 nucleotides are TGTGCCTGGAGTGTACGACGGGACAATGAGCAGTTCTTC.

The table lists this clone with a count of one. The rearrangement uses TRBV5-1 and TRBJ2-2; tentative D call: TRBD2 (6 bases). The CDR3 contains 15 residues. CDR1 is SGHRS and CDR2 is YFSETQ in the germline V gene. Trimming stripped 4 bases from V and 4 bases from J, with 14 bases between. The CDR3 region is CASSPPTSPTGELFF. Written as DNA, the CDR3 is TGCGCCAGCAGCCCACCGACTAGTCCCACCGGGGAGCTGTTTTTT.

The chain uses TRBV2 and TRBJ2-1, with D uncertain. The CDR3 has 11 residues. Germline CDR1 SNHLY, CDR2 FYNNEI. Deletions cut 2 bases from V and 11 bases from J, with 7 bases between. CDR3 loop: CASSEQAKQFF. CDR3 coding DNA: TGTGCCAGCAGTGAACAAGCAAAGCAGTTCTTC.

This clone was recorded once. The chain carries TRBV19 and TRBJ2-7; the D call may be TRBD1 or TRBD2 (5 bases each). Germline loops: CDR1 LNHDA, CDR2 SQIVND (reference sequence). The CDR3 totals 11 residues. V was cut by 5 bases and J by 9 bases, with 11 bases left in between. This chain's CDR3 is CASSWGLRQYF. The CDR3 nucleotides read TGTGCCAGTAGTTGGGGGTTGCGGCAGTACTTC.

The rearrangement joins TRBV3-1 (or the pseudogene TRBV3-2) to TRBJ1-4; no definite D call. Germline CDR1 reads LGHDT; CDR2 reads YNNKEL (reference sequence). This CDR3 has 12 residues. V was clipped by 5 bases and J by 7 bases, with 8 bases between them. CDR3 amino acids: CASSNRGEKLFF. CDR3 nucleotide sequence: TGTGCCAGCAGCAACCGTGGTGAAAAACTGTTTTTT.

V gene TRBV2 combines with J gene TRBJ2-7; the match to TRBD1 covers 8 bases. The V gene end was trimmed by 7 bases and the J gene end by 3 bases; junction bases not matched to a gene: 11. Germline V gives CDR1 SNHLY, CDR2 FYNNEI. The CDR3 runs to 15 residues. CDR3 nucleotide sequence: TGTGCCAGCACCCTCTCGTCCGGGACAGGCTACGAGCAGTACTTC. It is translated as CASTLSSGTGYEQYF.